The clone carrying this TCR beta chain occurred a few times. Trimming took off 4 bases at V and 6 bases at J, with 10 bases between the two ends. This CDR3 spans 12 amino acids. This record belongs to a study of T cells after yellow fever vaccination. Via MiXCR, TCRdb re-called the 5' RACE reads, giving one row per CDR3 protein. This sample has 300,000 or so distinct CDR3 sequences, with 10% to 15% found just once. The sample consisted of CD4+ T cells sorted from PBMCs, taken 45 days after the yellow fever booster vaccination. The chain links TRBV12-3 or TRBV12-4 to TRBJ2-7; D is perhaps TRBD1 (5 bases). This sequence was found in a man aged 25 to 40 who received the YFV17D yellow fever vaccine. The CDR3 sequence: CASSSDTGEQYF. Written as DNA, the CDR3 is TGTGCCAGCAGTTCGGACACCGGCGAGCAGTACTTC.